This T cell receptor (beta chain) was documented in a study of blood T cell repertoires in COVID-19. Study-wide background: Sites in the United States, Italy and Spain provided acute and convalescent COVID-19 samples. Sample material is recorded as cDNA or gDNA derived from T cells, B-cell-depleted T cells, or PBMCs.

Trimming removed 1 base at V and 5 bases at J, with 11 bases between. The germline CDR1 and CDR2 sequences are LGHNA and YNFKEQ. The CDR3 length is 15 residues. In this sample, this clone turned up a few times. Study processing details: Reference gene primer amplification in the assay estimated nucleated cell counts. Measured with immunoSEQ multiplex PCR; TCRdb has only the in-frame clones, and not every one. V and J calls and clone size are those listed in that table; D and trimming were worked out from the DNA. The sample shows some 69,000 clones, approximately 80% of them seen only once. The chain uses TRBV4-2 and TRBJ1-4, with D perhaps TRBD1 (5 bases). Sequencing input: peripheral blood. This receptor was identified in a man at least 80 years old with active or convalescent COVID-19. This CDR3 is CASSQAGRVNEKLFF. CDR3 coding DNA: TGTGCCAGCAGCCAAGCAGGCAGGGTAAATGAAAAACTGTTTTTT.